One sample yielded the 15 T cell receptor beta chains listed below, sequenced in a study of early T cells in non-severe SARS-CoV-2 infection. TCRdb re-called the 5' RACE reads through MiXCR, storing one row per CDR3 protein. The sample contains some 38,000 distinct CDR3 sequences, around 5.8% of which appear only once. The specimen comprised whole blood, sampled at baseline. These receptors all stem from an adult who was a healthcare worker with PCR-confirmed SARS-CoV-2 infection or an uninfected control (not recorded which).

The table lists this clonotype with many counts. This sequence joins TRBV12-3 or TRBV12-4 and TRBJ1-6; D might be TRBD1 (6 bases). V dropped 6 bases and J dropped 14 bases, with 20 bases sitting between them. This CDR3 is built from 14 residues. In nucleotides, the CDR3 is TGTGCCAGCAGGGTCCAGGGGTACCCCTCGGCCCTCCACTTT. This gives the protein CASRVQGYPSALHF.

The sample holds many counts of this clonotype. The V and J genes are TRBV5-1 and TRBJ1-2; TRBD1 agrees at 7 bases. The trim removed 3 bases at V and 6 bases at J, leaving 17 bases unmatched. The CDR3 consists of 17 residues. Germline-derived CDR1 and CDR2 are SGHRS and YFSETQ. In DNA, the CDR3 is TGCGCCAGCAGCTCGGGGGGGACAGCCAAAAATATCGATGGCTACACCTTC. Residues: CASSSGGTAKNIDGYTF.

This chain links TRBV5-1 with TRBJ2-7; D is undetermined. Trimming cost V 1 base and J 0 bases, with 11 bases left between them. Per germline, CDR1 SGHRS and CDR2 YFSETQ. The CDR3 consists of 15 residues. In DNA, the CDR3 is TGCGCCAGCAGCTTGACGGGCTGGAGCTCCTACGAGCAGTACTTC. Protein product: CASSLTGWSSYEQYF.

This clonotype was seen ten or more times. For the CDR3, the DNA is TGTGCCAGCTCGCGCCGGGGGGACCCCTCCAACTATGGCTACACCTTC. Translating it yields CASSRRGDPSNYGYTF. The V call is TRBV18, the J call TRBJ1-2, with D tentatively TRBD1 (5 bases). CDR1 and CDR2 from the germline V gene are KGHSH and LQKENI. The CDR3 is 16 residues long. V shed 6 bases and J shed 2 bases, with 19 bases lying between them. Filled out from reference TRBV18 and TRBJ1-2, the complete variable domain reads NAGVMQNPRHLVRRRGQEARLRCSPMKGHSHVYWYRQLPEEGLKFMVYLQKENIIDESGMPKERFSAEFPKEGPSILRIQQVVRGDSAAYFCASSRRGDPSNYGYTFGSGTRLTVV.

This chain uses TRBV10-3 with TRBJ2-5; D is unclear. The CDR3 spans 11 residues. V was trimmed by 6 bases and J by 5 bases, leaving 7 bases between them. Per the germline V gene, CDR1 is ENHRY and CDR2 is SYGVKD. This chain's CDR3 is CAIRFGETQYF. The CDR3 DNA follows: TGTGCCATCAGGTTCGGGGAGACCCAGTACTTC.

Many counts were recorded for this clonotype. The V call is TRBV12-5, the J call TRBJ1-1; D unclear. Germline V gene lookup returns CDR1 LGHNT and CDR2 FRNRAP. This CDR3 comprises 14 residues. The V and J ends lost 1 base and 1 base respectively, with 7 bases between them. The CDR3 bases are TGTGCTAGTGGTTTGGGGGAGAGGAACACTGAAGCTTTCTTT. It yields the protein CASGLGERNTEAFF.

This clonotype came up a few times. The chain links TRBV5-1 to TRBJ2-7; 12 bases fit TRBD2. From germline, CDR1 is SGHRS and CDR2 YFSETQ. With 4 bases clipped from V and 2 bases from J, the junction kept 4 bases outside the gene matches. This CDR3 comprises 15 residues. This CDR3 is CASSPPSGRAYEQYF. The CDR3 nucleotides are TGCGCCAGCAGCCCCCCTAGCGGGAGGGCCTACGAGCAGTACTTC.

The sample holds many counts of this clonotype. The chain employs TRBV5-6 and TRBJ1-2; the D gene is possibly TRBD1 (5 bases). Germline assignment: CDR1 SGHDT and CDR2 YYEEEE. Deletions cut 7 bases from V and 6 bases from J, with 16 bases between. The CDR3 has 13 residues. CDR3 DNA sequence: TGTGCCAGCCAACGGTGGGGGTTTGATGGCTACACCTTC. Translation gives CASQRWGFDGYTF. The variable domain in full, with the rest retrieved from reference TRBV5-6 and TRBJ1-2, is DAGVTQSPTHLIKTRGQQVTLRCSPKSGHDTVSWYQQALGQGPQFIFQYYEEEERQRGNFPDRFSGHQFPNYSSELNVNALLLGDSALYLCASQRWGFDGYTFGSGTRLTVV.

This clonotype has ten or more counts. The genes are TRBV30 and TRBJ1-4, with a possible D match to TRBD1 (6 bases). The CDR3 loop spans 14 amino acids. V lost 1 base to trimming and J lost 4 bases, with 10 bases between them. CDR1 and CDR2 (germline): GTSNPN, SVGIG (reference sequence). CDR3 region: CAWSGGAGNEKLFF. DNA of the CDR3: TGTGCCTGGAGTGGGGGGGCAGGTAATGAAAAACTGTTTTTT. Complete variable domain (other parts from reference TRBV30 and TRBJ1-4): SQTIHQWPATLVQPVGSPLSLECTVEGTSNPNLYWYRQAAGRGLQLLFYSVGIGQISSEVPQNLSASRPQDRQFILSSKKLLLSDSGFYLCAWSGGAGNEKLFFGSGTQLSVL.

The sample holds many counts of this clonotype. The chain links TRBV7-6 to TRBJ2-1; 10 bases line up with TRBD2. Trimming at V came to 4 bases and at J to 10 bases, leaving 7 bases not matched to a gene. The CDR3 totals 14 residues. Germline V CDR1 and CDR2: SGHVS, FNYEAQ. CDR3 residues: CASSSGLAPLEQFF. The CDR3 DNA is TGTGCCAGCAGCTCGGGACTAGCGCCACTAGAGCAGTTCTTC.

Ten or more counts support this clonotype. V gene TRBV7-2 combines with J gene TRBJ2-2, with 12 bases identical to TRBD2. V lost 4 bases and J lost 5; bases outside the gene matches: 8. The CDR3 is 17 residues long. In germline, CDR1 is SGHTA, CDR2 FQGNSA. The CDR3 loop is CASSSRLAGEETGELFF. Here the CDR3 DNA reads TGTGCCAGCAGCTCCCGACTAGCGGGAGAGGAAACCGGGGAGCTGTTTTTT.

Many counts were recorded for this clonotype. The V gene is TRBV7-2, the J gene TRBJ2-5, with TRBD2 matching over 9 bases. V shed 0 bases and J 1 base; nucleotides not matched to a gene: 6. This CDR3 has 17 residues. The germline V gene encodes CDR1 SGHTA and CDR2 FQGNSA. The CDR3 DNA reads TGTGCCAGCAGCTTAGCGCGGGGCGGGGGGGCCCAAGAGACCCAGTACTTC. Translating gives CASSLARGGGAQETQYF.

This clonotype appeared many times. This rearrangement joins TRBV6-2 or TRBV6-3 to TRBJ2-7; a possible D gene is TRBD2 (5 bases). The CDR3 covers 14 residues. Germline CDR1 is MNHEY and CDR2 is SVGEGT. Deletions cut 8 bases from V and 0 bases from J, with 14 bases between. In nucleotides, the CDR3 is TGTGCCAGCCGACGGAGGCACCTCTCCTACGAGCAGTACTTC. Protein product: CASRRRHLSYEQYF.

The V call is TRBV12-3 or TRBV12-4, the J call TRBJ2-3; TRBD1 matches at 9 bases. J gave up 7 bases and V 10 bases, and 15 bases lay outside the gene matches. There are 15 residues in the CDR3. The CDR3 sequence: CATMTGGAHMNTQYF. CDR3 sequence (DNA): TGTGCCACTATGACAGGGGGTGCTCACATGAATACGCAGTATTTT.

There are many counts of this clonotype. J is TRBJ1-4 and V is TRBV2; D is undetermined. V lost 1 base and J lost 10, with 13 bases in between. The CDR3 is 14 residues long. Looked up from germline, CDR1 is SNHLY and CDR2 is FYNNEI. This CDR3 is CASSEVVRIGKLFF. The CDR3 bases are TGTGCCAGCAGTGAAGTGGTTCGCATCGGAAAACTGTTTTTT.